These 30 T cell receptor beta chains were sequenced from one sample in a study of cytomegalovirus exposure and HLA in healthy donors. The PCR made use of 60 Vbeta and 13 Jbeta primers. Clones were sequenced by immunoSEQ multiplex PCR, and TCRdb holds only the in-frame ones, with some missing. The sample lists roughly 60,000 clones; 70% were seen once. The sequenced sample consisted of PBMCs. The receptors shown here come from a woman in her sixties in good health and CMV-seropositive.

The chain employs TRBV14 and TRBJ1-2; TRBD1 agrees at 7 bases. J lost 4 bases, V lost 4 bases, and 21 bases had no gene match. The CDR3 runs 19 residues. Germline V CDR1 and CDR2: SGHDN, FVKESK. CDR3 nucleotide sequence: TGTGCCAGCAGCCGTCATGGAGGGACAGACCCTGAATACCTCTATGGCTACACCTTC. It translates to CASSRHGGTDPEYLYGYTF.

The rearrangement links TRBV7-9 to TRBJ2-5, with a possible D match to TRBD2 (5 bases). The J call may be incorrect, as the DNA end agrees better with TRBJ2-7. Germline CDR1 and CDR2: SEHNR and FQNEAQ (reference sequence). The CDR3 loop spans 16 amino acids. CDR3 DNA sequence: TGTGCCAGCAGCTTATCCGGAGGCTTAGGGTCCTACGAGCAGTACTTC. This sequence encodes CASSLSGGLGSYEQYF.

V gene TRBV4-3 combines with J gene TRBJ2-1, with 14 bases matching TRBD2. The CDR3 covers 15 residues. Germline loops: CDR1 LGHNA, CDR2 YSLEER. Trimming took 5 bases from V and 6 from J; bases not matched to a gene: 3. The CDR3 spells CASSGGTSGGNEQFF. Written as DNA, the CDR3 is TGCGCCAGCAGCGGAGGGACTAGCGGGGGCAATGAGCAGTTCTTC.

This chain uses TRBV2 with TRBJ1-1, with 7 positions matching TRBD1. This CDR3 is built from 11 residues. CDR1 SNHLY and CDR2 FYNNEI come from the germline V gene. Trimming took 6 bases from V and 8 from J; bases not matched to a gene: 3. This chain's CDR3 is CASSGQVEAFF. DNA for the CDR3: TGTGCCAGCAGCGGACAGGTCGAAGCTTTCTTT.

This clone was seen more than once but under ten times. The V call is TRBV5-1, the J call TRBJ2-7; the match to TRBD1 covers 8 bases. Germline V CDR1 and CDR2: SGHRS, YFSETQ. Unmatched junction bases numbered 6, after V lost 0 bases and J lost 4 bases. The CDR3 sequence is 15 residues long. CDR3 sequence reads: CASSLVQGARYEQYF. Written as DNA, the CDR3 is TGCGCCAGCAGCTTGGTCCAGGGGGCGCGTTACGAGCAGTACTTC.

This sequence joins TRBV27 and TRBJ2-2; 7 bases align to TRBD1. The CDR3 spans 15 residues. With 6 bases clipped from V and 4 bases from J, the junction kept 8 bases outside the gene matches. The V gene's germline CDR1 is MNHEY and CDR2 SMNVEV (reference sequence). The CDR3 coding sequence is TGTGCCAGCAGCACAACAGACAGGGTCACCGGGGAGCTGTTTTTT. This codes for CASSTTDRVTGELFF.

This chain uses TRBV5-1 with TRBJ1-1; no reliable D call. V lost 0 bases to trimming and J lost 1 base, with 10 bases between them. The germline V gene has CDR1 SGHRS and CDR2 YFSETQ. This CDR3 has 15 amino acids. CDR3 bases: TGCGCCAGCAGCTTGGCCGGGTTGGGGAACACTGAAGCTTTCTTT. This codes for CASSLAGLGNTEAFF.

This clone occurred a few times. The chain employs TRBV7-2 and TRBJ2-2; D is possibly TRBD1 (5 bases). Trimming removed 5 bases from V and 0 bases from J, with 7 bases in between. Germline V CDR1 and CDR2: SGHTA, FQGNSA. This CDR3 region has 14 residues. CDR3: CASSTDTNTGELFF. In nucleotides, the CDR3 is TGTGCCAGCAGCACGGACACGAACACCGGGGAGCTGTTTTTT.

The chain employs TRBV5-4 and TRBJ1-2; 7 nucleotides line up with TRBD1. V dropped 4 bases and J dropped 6; count of bases not matched to a gene: 6. This CDR3 contains 13 residues. The germline CDR1 and CDR2 sequences are SGHNT and YYREEE (reference sequence). The CDR3 nucleotides are TGTGCCAGCAGCCGCGAAACAGGGGATGGCTACACCTTC. It codes for CASSRETGDGYTF.

This clone was found a few times. V and J are TRBV7-2 and TRBJ1-5, with 7 nucleotides matching TRBD1. There are 14 residues in the CDR3. CDR1 is SGHTA, CDR2 FQGNSA, per germline. Trimming removed 6 bases from V and 5 bases from J; junction bases left unmatched: 7. The DNA for the CDR3 is TGTGCCAGCAGGCCTACAGGGGCCTATCAGCCCCAGCATTTT. This translates into CASRPTGAYQPQHF.

A word on this clone: Mismatch with germline at one junction end may stem from a read error. This chain connects TRBV2 to TRBJ1-1; 7 bases fit TRBD1. In germline, CDR1 is SNHLY, CDR2 FYNNEI. This CDR3 region has 15 residues. The DNA of the CDR3 is TGTGCCAGCACTGAACAGGGGATGGAGCACACTGAAGCTTTCTTT. This encodes CASTEQGMEHTEAFF. The whole variable domain, remainder taken from reference TRBV2 and TRBJ1-1, is EPEVTQTPSHQVTQMGQEVILRCVPISNHLYFYWYRQILGQKVEFLVSFYNNEISEKSEIFDDQFSVERPDGSNFTLKIRSTKLEDSAMYFCASTEQGMEHTEAFFGQGTRLTVV.

The chain combines TRBV27 with TRBJ2-3; 7 nucleotides line up with TRBD2. The ends lost 2 bases at V and 4 bases at J; junction bases unmatched: 6. Germline CDR1 and CDR2: MNHEY and SMNVEV (reference sequence). There are 15 residues in the CDR3. This CDR3 is CASSLVRGRADTQYF. For the CDR3, the DNA is TGTGCCAGCAGTTTAGTTCGGGGGAGGGCAGATACGCAGTATTTT.

This clone was picked up one time. This chain joins TRBV6-1 and TRBJ1-4; D is unclear. The length of the CDR3 is 15 residues. CDR1 is MNHNS, CDR2 SASEGT, per germline. With 5 bases removed from V and 0 bases from J, the gap between germline ends came to 10 bases. The DNA for the CDR3 is TGTGCCAGCAGTCAACCCACTGCAACTAATGAAAAACTGTTTTTT. Its protein product is CASSQPTATNEKLFF.

J is TRBJ2-3 and V is TRBV6-1; D is possibly TRBD2 (6 bases). V was cut by 1 base and J by 4 bases, with 33 bases left in between. Looked up from germline, CDR1 is MNHNS and CDR2 is SASEGT. The CDR3 is 22 amino acids. The CDR3 reads CASSEDLFGGLGNLDGADTQYF. CDR3 nucleotides: TGTGCCAGCAGTGAAGATCTTTTCGGGGGACTCGGGAATTTGGACGGCGCAGATACGCAGTATTTT.

A note on this clone: The junction departs from germline at one end; a sequencing error may be responsible. This chain joins TRBV11-2 and TRBJ1-4; 8 bases are a match to TRBD1. This CDR3 comprises 15 residues. Per germline, CDR1 SGHAT and CDR2 FQNNGV. The CDR3 loop reads CASSWGGTGREKLLF. CDR3 nucleotides: TGTGCCAGCAGCTGGGGTGGGACAGGCAGAGAAAAACTGCTTTTT.

The CDR3, as DNA: TGTGCCAGCAGCTTTGGGACAGACGAAGATAAAAACATTCAGTACTTC. Amino acid sequence: CASSFGTDEDKNIQYF. The V and J genes are TRBV13 and TRBJ2-4, with TRBD1 matching over 7 bases. The length of the CDR3 is 16 residues. V lost 3 bases to trimming and J lost 4 bases; unmatched junction nucleotides: 9. Germline V CDR1 and CDR2: PRHDT, FYEKMQ (reference sequence).

The V and J genes are TRBV27 and TRBJ2-3; 7 bases are shared with TRBD1. This CDR3 contains 15 residues. CDR1 and CDR2 from the germline V gene are MNHEY and SMNVEV (reference sequence). V trimming: 5 bases; J trimming: 9 bases; junction bases outside the gene matches: 14. The CDR3 DNA reads as TGTGCCAGCAGTGGCGACAGGGAAGGCGGTCGGACGCAGTATTTT. It is translated as CASSGDREGGRTQYF.

This chain joins TRBV19 and TRBJ1-2, with TRBD1 identical over 8 bases. Per the germline V gene, CDR1 is LNHDA and CDR2 is SQIVND (reference sequence). The length of the CDR3 is 13 residues. The V gene end was trimmed by 5 bases and the J gene end by 8 bases; junction bases not matched to a gene: 7. This chain's CDR3 is CASSSRTGRGYTF. The CDR3 DNA sequence: TGTGCCAGTAGTTCCCGGACAGGGAGAGGCTACACCTTC.

This clone was observed once. The rearrangement uses TRBV4-3 and TRBJ1-1; 9 bases fit TRBD1. CDR3 length: 16 amino acids. V was clipped by 4 bases and J by 4 bases; unmatched bases: 10. Germline V gene lookup returns CDR1 LGHNA and CDR2 YSLEER. CDR3 coding DNA: TGCGCCAGCAGCCGGGCGGGGACAGGGCGTGCCACTGAAGCTTTCTTT. This gives the protein CASSRAGTGRATEAFF.

This rearrangement joins TRBV14 to TRBJ2-1, with D possibly being TRBD1 (6 bases). Deletions cut 0 bases from V and 15 bases from J, with 15 bases between. This CDR3 contains 13 residues. In germline, CDR1 is SGHDN, CDR2 FVKESK. CDR3 region: CASSQEGATRAFF. The CDR3 bases are TGTGCCAGCAGCCAAGAGGGGGCTACACGTGCGTTCTTC.

The chain carries TRBV5-1 and TRBJ2-7; D is perhaps TRBD1 (5 bases). Between the trimmed V and J ends, which lost 4 bases and 5 bases, there was a span of 19 bases. The germline V gene has CDR1 SGHRS and CDR2 YFSETQ. This CDR3 has 15 residues. As DNA, the CDR3 is TGCGCCAGCAGCCATCAGGGTTCCCCTGAGGACGAGCAGTACTTC. This sequence encodes CASSHQGSPEDEQYF.

J is TRBJ2-7 and V is TRBV5-1, with D maybe TRBD1 (5 bases). The CDR3 is made up of 14 amino acids. V was pared by 0 bases and J by 2 bases, with 9 bases between. Germline values: CDR1 SGHRS, CDR2 YFSETQ. The CDR3 spells CASSLGGAAYEQYF. Here the CDR3 DNA reads TGCGCCAGCAGCTTGGGGGGCGCGGCCTACGAGCAGTACTTC.

The chain joins TRBV18 to TRBJ2-1; TRBD1 might be the D (5 bases). The CDR3 is 15 amino acids. Trimming left V 2 bases short and J 2 bases short, with 10 bases between. Germline V gives CDR1 KGHSH, CDR2 LQKENI. The CDR3 loop is CASSPMEGAYNEQFF. The CDR3 DNA is TGTGCCAGCTCACCAATGGAAGGGGCCTACAATGAGCAGTTCTTC.

The rearrangement links TRBV5-8 to TRBJ2-3, with 7 bases lining up with TRBD2. The trim removed 4 bases at V and 13 bases at J, leaving 12 bases unmatched. The length of the CDR3 is 13 residues. Germline V gene sequence: CDR1 SGHTS, CDR2 YDEGEE. CDR3 sequence: CASSPQLGGKEYF. Here the CDR3 DNA reads TGTGCCAGCAGCCCCCAATTGGGGGGGAAGGAGTATTTT.

This chain joins TRBV27 and TRBJ2-1, with no clear D. The CDR3 covers 14 residues. Trimming left V 1 base short and J 10 bases short, with 14 bases between. Germline V gives CDR1 MNHEY, CDR2 SMNVEV (reference sequence). CDR3 sequence (DNA): TGTGCCAGCAGTTTATTTTCTTTTGCAGTGGAGCAGTTCTTC. It yields the protein CASSLFSFAVEQFF.

V is TRBV4-1 and J is TRBJ1-1, with TRBD1 matching over 9 bases. The germline V gene has CDR1 MGHRA and CDR2 YSYEKL. This CDR3 contains 17 residues. Trimming took 7 bases from V and 1 from J; bases not matched to a gene: 13. CDR3 DNA sequence: TGCGCCAGCAACACAATCCCGGGACAGGGCTCGAACACTGAAGCTTTCTTT. Its protein product is CASNTIPGQGSNTEAFF.

J is TRBJ2-1 and V is TRBV5-6; D is unclear. V lost 4 bases and J 10 bases, leaving 12 bases between the germline ends. Germline CDR1 is SGHDT and CDR2 is YYEEEE. The CDR3 has 12 amino acids. CDR3 in DNA: TGTGCCAGCAGCCGAAACAGAAAAGAGCAGTTCTTC. This translates into CASSRNRKEQFF.

Only a few counts were recorded for this clone. The chain is built from TRBV4-3 and TRBJ2-5; D is perhaps TRBD2 (6 bases). Trimming took off 4 bases at V and 2 bases at J, with 20 bases between the two ends. In germline, CDR1 is LGHNA, CDR2 YSLEER. This CDR3 has 17 residues. CDR3 sequence: CASSPRGGVLPQETQYF. CDR3 DNA sequence: TGCGCCAGCAGCCCACGAGGAGGGGTTCTACCGCAAGAGACCCAGTACTTC.

This chain connects TRBV9 to TRBJ1-2; D may be TRBD1 (6 bases). The germline CDR1 and CDR2 sequences are SGDLS and YYNGEE. This CDR3 region has 14 residues. The V end lost 4 bases, the J end lost 8 bases, and 18 bases lay between the germline ends. In DNA form, the CDR3 reads TGTGCCAGCAGCACCAGAACAGGGACGGACGGCTACACCTTC. Its translation is CASSTRTGTDGYTF.

The chain uses TRBV15 and TRBJ2-3, with a weak D call TRBD2 (5 bases). This CDR3 region has 13 residues. With 0 bases removed from V and 8 bases from J, the gap between germline ends came to 9 bases. The germline gives CDR1 LNHNV, CDR2 YYDKDF (reference sequence). CDR3 in DNA: TGTGCCACCAGCAGAGACCTAGCTAGTACGCAGTATTTT. Translated, it gives CATSRDLASTQYF.